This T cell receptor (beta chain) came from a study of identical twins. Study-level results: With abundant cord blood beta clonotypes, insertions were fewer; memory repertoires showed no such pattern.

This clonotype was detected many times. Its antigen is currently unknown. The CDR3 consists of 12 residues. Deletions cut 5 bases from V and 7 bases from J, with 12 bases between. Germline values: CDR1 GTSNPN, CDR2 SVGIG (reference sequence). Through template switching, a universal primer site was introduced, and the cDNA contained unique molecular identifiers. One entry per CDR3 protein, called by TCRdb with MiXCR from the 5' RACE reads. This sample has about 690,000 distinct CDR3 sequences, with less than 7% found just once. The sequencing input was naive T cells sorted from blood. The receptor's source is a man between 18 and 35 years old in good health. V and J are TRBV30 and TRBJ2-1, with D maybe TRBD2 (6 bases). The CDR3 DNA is TGTGCCTGGTATGGGGGGAGGAATGAGCAGTTCTTC. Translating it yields CAWYGGRNEQFF.